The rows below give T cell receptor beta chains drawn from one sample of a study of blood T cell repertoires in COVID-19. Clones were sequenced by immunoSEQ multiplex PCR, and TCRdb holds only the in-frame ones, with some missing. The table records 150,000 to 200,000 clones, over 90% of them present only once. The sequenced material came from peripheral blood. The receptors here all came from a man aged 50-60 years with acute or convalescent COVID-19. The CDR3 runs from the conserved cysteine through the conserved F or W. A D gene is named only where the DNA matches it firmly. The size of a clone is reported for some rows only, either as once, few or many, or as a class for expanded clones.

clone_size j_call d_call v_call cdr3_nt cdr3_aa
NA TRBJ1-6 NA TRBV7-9 TGTGCCAGCAGCACCGGGACCTATAATTCACCCCTCCACTTT CASSTGTYNSPLHF
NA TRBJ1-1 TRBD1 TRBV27 TGTGCCAGCAGTTTAGCGGGACAGGGGGTCACTGAAGCTTTCTTT CASSLAGQGVTEAFF
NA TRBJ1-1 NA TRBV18 TGTGCCAGCTCACCACAAGGACAGCGATCAGGGGACACTGAAGCTTTCTTT CASSPQGQRSGDTEAFF
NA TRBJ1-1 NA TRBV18 TGTGCCAGCTCACCGGGACAGAACACTGAAGCTTTCTTT CASSPGQNTEAFF
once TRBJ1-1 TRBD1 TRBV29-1 TGCAGCGTTGAAGCAGGGGGCGAGAACACTGAAGCTTTCTTT CSVEAGGENTEAFF
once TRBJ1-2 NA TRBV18 TGTGCCAGCTCACCACCGGGCAAGCCTTCTAACTATGGCTACACCTTC CASSPPGKPSNYGYTF
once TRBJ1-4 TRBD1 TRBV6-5 TGTGCCAGCAGCGACAGGGGGAATAATGAAAAACTGTTTTTT CASSDRGNNEKLFF
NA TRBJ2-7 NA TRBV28 TGTGCCAGCAGTTTATTCGGTAGGGCAGGGGACGAGCAGTACTTC CASSLFGRAGDEQYF
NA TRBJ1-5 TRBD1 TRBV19 TGTGCCAGTAGTGGGACAGAAGATCAGCCCCAGCATTTT CASSGTEDQPQHF
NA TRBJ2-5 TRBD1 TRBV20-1 TGCAGTGCCAGTGGGGACAGAGTCCAAGAGACCCAGTACTTC CSASGDRVQETQYF
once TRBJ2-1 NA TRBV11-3 TGTGCCAGCAGCGCAAGCGGACCTGAACGAAATGAGCAGTTCTTC CASSASGPERNEQFF
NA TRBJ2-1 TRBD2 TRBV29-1 TGCAGCGTCCCGACGGGACTAGCGGGAGGTTGGGGTGAGCAGTTCTTC CSVPTGLAGGWGEQFF
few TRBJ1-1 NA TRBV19 TGTGCCAGTGCGGAGAACACTGAAGCTTTCTTT CASAENTEAFF
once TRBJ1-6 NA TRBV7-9 TGTGCCAGCAGCTTAGTGGGGGCAGGGAGAAAAAATTCACCCCTCCACTTT CASSLVGAGRKNSPLHF
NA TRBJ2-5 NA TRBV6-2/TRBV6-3 TGTGCCAGCAGTCACCGCGGAGCAGCTTTCTACACCCAGTACTTC CASSHRGAAFYTQYF
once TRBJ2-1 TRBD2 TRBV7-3 TGTGCCAGCAGCATCAATCCGGGACTAGTCCCGTTCTTC CASSINPGLVPFF
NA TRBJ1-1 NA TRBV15 TGTGCCACCAGCCTGGGGGCGAACACTGAAGCTTTCTTT CATSLGANTEAFF
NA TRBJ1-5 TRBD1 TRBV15 TGTGCCACCAGCGCCGACAGGGGGCTTAATCAGCCCCAGCATTTT CATSADRGLNQPQHF
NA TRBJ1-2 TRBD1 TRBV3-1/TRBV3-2 TGTGCCAGCAGCCTCGGGACAGGGGTGCCGGGGGAGGGCTACACCTTC CASSLGTGVPGEGYTF
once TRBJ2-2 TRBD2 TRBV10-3 TGTGCCATCAGTGATTTTAGCGGGATGGACGGGGAGCTGTTTTTT CAISDFSGMDGELFF
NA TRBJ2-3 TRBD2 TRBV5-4 TGTGCCAGCAGCTTGAGGGCAGCGGGATTCACAGATACGCAGTATTTT CASSLRAAGFTDTQYF
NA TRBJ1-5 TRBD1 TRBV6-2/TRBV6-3 TGTGCCAGCAGCGACGGACAGGGACACTATCAGCCCCAGCATTTT CASSDGQGHYQPQHF
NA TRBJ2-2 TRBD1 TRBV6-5 TGTGCCAGCAGCCGGGACAGGGGCTACACCGGGGAGCTGTTTTTT CASSRDRGYTGELFF
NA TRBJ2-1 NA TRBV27 TGTGCCAGCAGTCAATCCAGGGGTTACAATGAGCAGTTCTTC CASSQSRGYNEQFF
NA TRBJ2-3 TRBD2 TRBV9 TGTGCCAGCAGCCCCTGGGGGGGGGACACAGATACGCAGTATTTT CASSPWGGDTDTQYF
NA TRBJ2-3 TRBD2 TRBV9 TGTGCCAGCAGCGTAGGGCTAGCGGGAGTGGGAACAGATACGCAGTATTTT CASSVGLAGVGTDTQYF
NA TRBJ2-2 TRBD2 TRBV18 TGTGCCAGCTCACCAGGCGGGGGTCGGAACGGGGAGCTGTTTTTT CASSPGGGRNGELFF
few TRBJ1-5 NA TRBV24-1 TGTGCCACCGGGGGACATTCCCAGCATTTT CATGGHSQHF
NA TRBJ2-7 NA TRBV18 TGTGCCAGCTCACAAGGACTAATCTACGAGCAGTACTTC CASSQGLIYEQYF
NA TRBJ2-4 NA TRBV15 TGTGCCACCAGCAAACCCGCTACGAGACGGGAAGGGAAAAACATTCAGTACTTC CATSKPATRREGKNIQYF
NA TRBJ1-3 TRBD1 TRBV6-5 TGTGCCAGCAACGGACAGGGAGTCGGAAACACCATATATTTT CASNGQGVGNTIYF
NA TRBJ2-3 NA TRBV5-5 TGTGCCAGCAGCTTGGGTCAGGGGATCTCAGATACGCAGTATTTT CASSLGQGISDTQYF
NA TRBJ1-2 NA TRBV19 TGTGCCAGTAGTATCATCGGGACGGACCTATGGAGGGCCTTC CASSIIGTDLWRAF
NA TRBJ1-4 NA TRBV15 TGTGCCACCAGCAGAGACGCTAACAGGGAGCGAAAACTGTTTTTT CATSRDANRERKLFF
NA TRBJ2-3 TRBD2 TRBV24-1 TGTGCCACCAGTGATTTTACGGGGGGGCACACAGATACGCAGTATTTT CATSDFTGGHTDTQYF
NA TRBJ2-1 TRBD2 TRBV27 TGTGCCAGCAGTTTATATGGGGTTGTTGGACTAGCGGGATACAATGAGCAGTTCTTC CASSLYGVVGLAGYNEQFF
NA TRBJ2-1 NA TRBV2 TGTGCCAGCAGTGAGGCAGTTGCCAATGAGCAGTTCTTC CASSEAVANEQFF
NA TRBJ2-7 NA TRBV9 TGTGCCAGCAGCCCCAGGCGGGCAGACTACGAGCAGTACTTC CASSPRRADYEQYF
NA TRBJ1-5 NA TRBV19 TGTGCCAGCAGCGGATCCTGGTCGCATCCCCAGCATTTT CASSGSWSHPQHF
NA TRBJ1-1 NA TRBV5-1 TGCGCCAGCAGCTTGGGACAAATGAACACTGAAGCTTTCTTT CASSLGQMNTEAFF
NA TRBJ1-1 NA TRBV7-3 TGTGCCAGCAGCTTACGGGGGAGAAACACTGAAGCTTTCTTT CASSLRGRNTEAFF
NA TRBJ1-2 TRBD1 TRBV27 TGTGCCAGCAGTTTAATCTCAGGGGGCGTTAGTTATGGCTACACCTTC CASSLISGGVSYGYTF
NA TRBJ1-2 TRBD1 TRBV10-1 TGCGCCAGCACCCCCGAAGGGGGCGCAGCTAACTATGGCTACACCTTC CASTPEGGAANYGYTF
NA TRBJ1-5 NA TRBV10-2 TGCGCCAGCAAAGACTTAGGGCAGGGTGAAGTTCAGCCCCAGCATTTT CASKDLGQGEVQPQHF
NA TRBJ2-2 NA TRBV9 TGTGCCAGCAGCGTAGACAGGGCTATCGGGGAGCTGTTTTTT CASSVDRAIGELFF
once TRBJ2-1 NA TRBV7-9 TGTGCCAGCAGCTTTGCAGGGCCGGGAGCAACTTTGGAGTTCTTC CASSFAGPGATLEFF
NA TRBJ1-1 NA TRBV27 TGTGCCAGCAGTTTAAATCAGGGTGGCACTGAAGCTTTCTTT CASSLNQGGTEAFF
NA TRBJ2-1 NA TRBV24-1 TGTGCCACCAGTGATAGGGGGGGGAAATTTCGTGAGAATGCGGAGTGGCATGAGCAGTTCTTC CATSDRGGKFRENAEWHEQFF
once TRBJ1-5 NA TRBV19 TGTGCCAGCCAGCTCGGGACTCTTAATCAGCCCCAGCATTTT CASQLGTLNQPQHF
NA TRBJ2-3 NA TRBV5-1 TGCGCCAGCAGCCCAGGGCCGGGAGATACGCAGTATTTT CASSPGPGDTQYF
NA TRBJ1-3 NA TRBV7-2 TGTGCCAGCAGCTTAAGTTGGAGCTCTGGAAACACCATATATTTT CASSLSWSSGNTIYF
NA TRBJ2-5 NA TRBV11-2 TGTGCCAGCAGCTTAAGGAGGCGGGTCCAAGAGACCCAGTACTTC CASSLRRRVQETQYF
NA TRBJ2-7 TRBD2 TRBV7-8 TGTGCCAGCAGCTCCTGGGCGGGACTAGCGAGGGACGAGCAGTACTTC CASSSWAGLARDEQYF
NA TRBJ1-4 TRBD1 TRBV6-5 TGTGCCAGCAGTTACTCTCCGGGACAGACTGAAAAACTGTTTTTT CASSYSPGQTEKLFF